The sequence of this T cell receptor beta chain was determined in a study of Graves' ophthalmopathy and Graves' hyperthyroidism. Whole-study results and caveats: The majority of expanded thyroid clonotypes above 0.001 frequency also occurred in blood.

Comments on this clonotype: Antigen: not known. A much larger clone lies one base from this, so it may be a read error.

The study amplified TCR beta CDR3 regions using RNA transcripts. HTBI primers were employed in first-round RT-PCR, then a second-round multiplex PCR followed. Each CDR3 protein gets one entry after TCRdb re-called the multiplex PCR reads with MiXCR. The repertoire holds around 340,000 distinct CDR3 sequences, with 15% to 20% as singletons. Each diagnosis was determined on the basis of clinical symptoms, serum thyroxine, TRAb, thyroid ultrasound and orbital computed tomography. CDR1 is SQVTM and CDR2 is ANQGSEA in the germline V gene. The CDR3 spans 13 residues. Source material: peripheral blood. This TCR was sampled from an adult man with Graves' ophthalmopathy. The J gene is TRBJ2-5, the V gene TRBV29-1, with D uncertain. CDR3 sequence (DNA): TGCAGCGTTGAAAAACGTCTCCAAGAGACCCAGCACTTC. Translated, it gives CSVEKRLQETQHF.